The rows below give T cell receptor beta chains drawn from one sample of a study of CD8 T cells in Susac syndrome. TCRdb used MiXCR to reprocess the immunoSEQ multiplex PCR reads, holding one entry per CDR3 protein. Of around 200,000 distinct CDR3 sequences listed, 90% to 95% are singletons. The sequencing sample was made of CD4+ T cells from PBMCs. Source of these receptors: a human donor with Susac syndrome. Each CDR3 is given with its conserved first and last residue. The D gene is left open where the match is weak. A row's size may be missing; if present it is once, few, many or a size class.

TRBD1	TRBV2	.	TRBJ1-1	CATLGQALGNTEAFF	TGTGCCACTCTGGGACAGGCCCTCGGGAACACTGAAGCTTTCTTT
TRBD1	TRBV30	.	TRBJ1-5	CAWSTYGQGGNQPQHF	TGTGCCTGGAGTACCTACGGACAGGGAGGCAATCAGCCCCAGCATTTT
.	TRBV19	.	TRBJ1-5	CASSTRRGVGQPQHF	TGTGCCAGTAGTACCCGACGGGGAGTTGGTCAGCCCCAGCATTTT
.	TRBV7-2	.	TRBJ2-7	CASSLAFGYSYEQYF	TGTGCCAGCAGCTTAGCGTTCGGTTACTCCTACGAGCAGTACTTC
TRBD2	TRBV5-1	.	TRBJ2-3	CASSPDGTSGGAEDTQYF	TGCGCCAGCAGCCCTGACGGGACTAGCGGGGGGGCTGAAGATACGCAGTATTTT
.	TRBV20-1	.	TRBJ2-3	CSAWVPGLPDTQYF	TGCAGTGCTTGGGTACCGGGCTTACCAGATACGCAGTATTTT
.	TRBV29-1	once	TRBJ1-2	CSTWTALSGGYTF	TGCAGCACCTGGACAGCTTTGTCGGGTGGCTACACCTTC
TRBD2	TRBV6-6	.	TRBJ2-7	CASSYGLAGVEQYF	TGTGCCAGCAGTTACGGCCTAGCGGGAGTTGAGCAGTACTTC
.	TRBV20-1	.	TRBJ1-4	CSARRDTNEKLFF	TGCAGTGCTCGACGGGACACTAATGAAAAACTGTTTTTT
.	TRBV30	.	TRBJ1-1	CAWNRRGATEAFF	TGTGCCTGGAACCGACGGGGTGCGACTGAAGCTTTCTTT
.	TRBV18	.	TRBJ2-5	CASSPGRSGGQETQYF	TGTGCCAGCTCACCAGGGAGGAGTGGGGGCCAAGAGACCCAGTACTTC
.	TRBV7-9	.	TRBJ2-5	CASSPLARGETQYF	TGTGCCAGCAGCCCCCTGGCGAGGGGAGAGACCCAGTACTTC
.	TRBV19	.	TRBJ1-5	CASSMDGNQPQHF	TGTGCCAGTAGTATGGATGGGAATCAGCCCCAGCATTTT
TRBD2	TRBV3-1	.	TRBJ2-2	CASSQVVAGAGELFF	TGTGCCAGCAGCCAAGTTGTAGCGGGAGCCGGGGAGCTGTTTTTT
.	TRBV14	.	TRBJ1-1	CASSPLGTEAFF	TGTGCCAGCAGCCCTCTCGGGACTGAAGCTTTCTTT
.	TRBV29-1	.	TRBJ2-3	CSVAGRSTDTQYF	TGCAGCGTTGCGGGCAGGTCCACAGATACGCAGTATTTT
.	TRBV7-2	.	TRBJ2-7	CASSINGGNTRGEQYF	TGTGCCAGCAGCATCAATGGGGGTAACACCCGCGGGGAGCAGTACTTC
.	TRBV10-3	.	TRBJ2-7	CAISVRLTYEQYF	TGTGCCATCAGTGTTAGGTTGACCTACGAGCAGTACTTC
.	TRBV24-1	.	TRBJ2-2	CATSDLTGLNTGELFF	TGTGCCACCAGTGATTTGACAGGCCTGAACACCGGGGAGCTGTTTTTT
TRBD1	TRBV29-1	.	TRBJ1-1	CSGKQGGNTEAFF	TGCAGCGGGAAACAGGGGGGAAACACTGAAGCTTTCTTT
TRBD2	TRBV4-3	.	TRBJ2-3	CASSQDVGSGSTDTQYF	TGCGCCAGCAGCCAAGATGTGGGCAGCGGGAGTACAGATACGCAGTATTTT
TRBD1	TRBV29-1	.	TRBJ1-1	CSVSGQLNTEAFF	TGCAGCGTCTCGGGACAGCTGAACACTGAAGCTTTCTTT
TRBD2	TRBV18	.	TRBJ2-1	CASSPGGTSRNEQFF	TGTGCCAGCTCCCCAGGGGGGACTAGCCGCAATGAGCAGTTCTTC
.	TRBV23-1	once	TRBJ2-1	CASSSPGKDHYNEQFF	TGCGCCAGCAGTTCTCCGGGCAAGGACCACTACAATGAGCAGTTCTTC
.	TRBV28	.	TRBJ2-7	CASSYPSTYEQYF	TGTGCCAGCAGTTACCCCTCGACCTACGAGCAGTACTTC
.	TRBV2	.	TRBJ1-1	CASSEVRGAYTEAFF	TGTGCCAGCAGTGAAGTGAGGGGTGCGTACACTGAAGCTTTCTTT
.	TRBV7-9	.	TRBJ2-3	CASSSEGDTQYF	TGTGCCAGCAGCTCAGAGGGGGATACGCAGTATTTT
.	TRBV6-6	.	TRBJ1-4	CASSYSEDEKLFF	TGTGCCAGCAGTTACTCGGAAGATGAAAAACTGTTTTTT
.	TRBV10-3	.	TRBJ2-1	CAISESDNEQFF	TGTGCCATCAGTGAGTCCGACAATGAGCAGTTCTTC
TRBD1	TRBV29-1	once	TRBJ1-1	CSVAAGGNTEAFF	TGCAGCGTTGCGGCAGGGGGCAACACTGAAGCTTTCTTT
TRBD1	TRBV3-1	.	TRBJ2-2	CASSPRQGGYTGELFF	TGTGCCAGCAGCCCACGACAGGGGGGGTACACCGGGGAGCTGTTTTTT
.	TRBV19	.	TRBJ1-6	CASSDSGTVYSPLHF	TGTGCCAGTAGTGACTCCGGGACTGTTTATTCACCCCTCCACTTT
.	TRBV21-1	.	TRBJ1-6	CASSKDPGQRISPLHF	TGTGCCAGCAGCAAAGATCCCGGGCAGCGCATATCACCCCTCCACTTT
.	TRBV7-9	.	TRBJ2-6	CASSEGFSGANVLTF	TGTGCCAGCAGCGAGGGATTCTCTGGGGCCAACGTCCTGACTTTC
TRBD1	TRBV20-1	.	TRBJ2-1	CSAQRWDRGRSNEQFF	TGCAGTGCACAGCGATGGGACAGGGGGCGTTCGAATGAGCAGTTCTTC
TRBD2	TRBV7-2	.	TRBJ2-5	CASSFGGSETQYF	TGTGCCAGCAGCTTCGGCGGGAGTGAGACCCAGTACTTC
.	TRBV3-1	.	TRBJ2-7	CASSRSYRESYEQYF	TGTGCCAGCAGCCGGTCTTACAGGGAGTCCTACGAGCAGTACTTC
.	TRBV15	.	TRBJ1-2	CATSRDRVYGYTF	TGTGCCACCAGCAGAGACAGGGTTTATGGCTACACCTTC
.	TRBV11-2	.	TRBJ1-1	CASNPPGGYTEAFF	TGTGCCAGCAACCCACCGGGGGGGTACACTGAAGCTTTCTTT
.	TRBV4-2	.	TRBJ2-2	CASSQGVRGVAVTGELFF	TGTGCCAGCAGCCAAGGTGTACGGGGAGTCGCGGTCACCGGGGAGCTGTTTTTT
.	TRBV11-2	.	TRBJ1-5	CASSLVLDQPQHF	TGTGCCAGCAGCTTAGTGCTCGATCAGCCCCAGCATTTT
.	TRBV20-1	.	TRBJ1-2	CSASSQLYGYTF	TGCAGTGCTAGTAGTCAGCTCTATGGCTACACCTTC